The clone carrying this T cell receptor beta chain was seen more than once but under ten times. What it binds is unknown. This sample was taken from a study of T cell repertoires in cytomegalovirus infection. TCRdb called the reads again in MiXCR, with one record for every CDR3 protein. The sample records approximately 110,000 distinct CDR3 sequences, under 50% being singletons. Sequences were derived from CD8+ T cells from cultured PBMCs, sampled from culture after CMV antigen stimulation. The source of this sequence is a human donor in good health (CMV status not recorded). Some clones in this sample may be carry-over from other donors' samples.

CDR3 sequence: CASSSPERSNEKLFF. Here the CDR3 DNA reads TGTGCCAGCAGCTCCCCAGAGAGGTCTAATGAAAAACTGTTTTTT. The gene calls are TRBV7-9 and TRBJ1-4; D call uncertain. The CDR3 is 15 residues long. V lost 4 bases and J lost 3, with 12 bases in between. Germline-derived CDR1 and CDR2 are SEHNR and FQNEAQ (reference sequence). Drawing the rest from reference TRBV7-9 and TRBJ1-4, the complete variable domain is DTGVSQNPRHKITKRGQNVTFRCDPISEHNRLYWYRQTLGQGPEFLTYFQNEAQLEKSRLLSDRFSAERPKGSFSTLEIQRTEQGDSAMYLCASSSPERSNEKLFFGSGTQLSVL.